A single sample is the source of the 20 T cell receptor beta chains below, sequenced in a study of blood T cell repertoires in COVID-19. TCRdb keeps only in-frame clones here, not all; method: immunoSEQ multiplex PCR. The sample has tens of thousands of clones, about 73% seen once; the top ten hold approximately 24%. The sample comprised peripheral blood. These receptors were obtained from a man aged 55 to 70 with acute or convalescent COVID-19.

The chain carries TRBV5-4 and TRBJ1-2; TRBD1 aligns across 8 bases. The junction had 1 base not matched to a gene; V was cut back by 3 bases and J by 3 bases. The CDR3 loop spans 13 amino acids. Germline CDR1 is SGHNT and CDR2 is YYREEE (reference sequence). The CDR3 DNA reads TGTGCCAGCAGCTCGGGACAGGACTATGGCTACACCTTC. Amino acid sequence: CASSSGQDYGYTF.

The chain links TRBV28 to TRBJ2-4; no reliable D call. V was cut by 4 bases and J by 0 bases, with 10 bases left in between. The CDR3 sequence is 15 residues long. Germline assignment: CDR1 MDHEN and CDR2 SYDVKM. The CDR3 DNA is TGTGCCAGCAGTTCACTGCAGGCAGCCAAAAACATTCAGTACTTC. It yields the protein CASSSLQAAKNIQYF.

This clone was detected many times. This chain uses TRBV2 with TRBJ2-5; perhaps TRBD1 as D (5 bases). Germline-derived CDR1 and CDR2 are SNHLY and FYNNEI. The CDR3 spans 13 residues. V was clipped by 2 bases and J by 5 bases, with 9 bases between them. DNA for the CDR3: TGTGCCAGCAGTGAACTGGGGCTGGAGACCCAGTACTTC. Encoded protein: CASSELGLETQYF. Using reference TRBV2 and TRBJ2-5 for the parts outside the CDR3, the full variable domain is EPEVTQTPSHQVTQMGQEVILRCVPISNHLYFYWYRQILGQKVEFLVSFYNNEISEKSEIFDDQFSVERPDGSNFTLKIRSTKLEDSAMYFCASSELGLETQYFGPGTRLLVL.

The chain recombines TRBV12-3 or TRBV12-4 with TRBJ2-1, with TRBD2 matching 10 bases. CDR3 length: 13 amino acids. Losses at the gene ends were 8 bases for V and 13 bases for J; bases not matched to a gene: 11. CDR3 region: CASPSYSGGFQFF. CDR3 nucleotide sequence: TGTGCCAGCCCCAGTTATAGCGGGGGGTTCCAGTTCTTC.

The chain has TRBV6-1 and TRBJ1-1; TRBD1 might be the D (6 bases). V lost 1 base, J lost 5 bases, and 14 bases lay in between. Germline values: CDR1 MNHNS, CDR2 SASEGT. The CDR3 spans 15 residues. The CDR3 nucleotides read TGTGCCAGCAGTGAAGTAGAGGGGGAGGGAACTGAAGCTTTCTTT. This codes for CASSEVEGEGTEAFF.

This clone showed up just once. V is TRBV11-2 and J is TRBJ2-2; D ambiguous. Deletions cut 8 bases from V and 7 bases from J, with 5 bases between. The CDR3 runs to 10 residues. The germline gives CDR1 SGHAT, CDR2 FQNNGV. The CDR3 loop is CASGSGELFF. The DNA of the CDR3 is TGTGCCAGCGGTAGCGGGGAGCTGTTTTTT.

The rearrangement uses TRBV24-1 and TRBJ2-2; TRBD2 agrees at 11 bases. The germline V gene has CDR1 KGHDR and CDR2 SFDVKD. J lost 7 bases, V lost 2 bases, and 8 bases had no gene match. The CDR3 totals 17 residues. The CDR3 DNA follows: TGTGCCACCAGTGATTACATAGCGGGAGGGCGGCACGGGGAGCTGTTTTTT. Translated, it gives CATSDYIAGGRHGELFF.

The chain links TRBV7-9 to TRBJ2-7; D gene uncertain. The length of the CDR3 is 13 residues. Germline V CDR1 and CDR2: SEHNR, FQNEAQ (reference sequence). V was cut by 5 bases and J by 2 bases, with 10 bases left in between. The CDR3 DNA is TGTGCCAGCAGCCCTCCAAGCCCCTACGAGCAGTACTTC. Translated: CASSPPSPYEQYF.

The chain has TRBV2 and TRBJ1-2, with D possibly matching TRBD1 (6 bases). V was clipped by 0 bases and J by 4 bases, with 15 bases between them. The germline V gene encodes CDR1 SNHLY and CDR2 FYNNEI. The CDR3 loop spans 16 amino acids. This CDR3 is CASSEAPGDLPYGYTF. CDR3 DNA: TGTGCCAGCAGTGAAGCTCCAGGGGACCTACCCTATGGCTACACCTTC.

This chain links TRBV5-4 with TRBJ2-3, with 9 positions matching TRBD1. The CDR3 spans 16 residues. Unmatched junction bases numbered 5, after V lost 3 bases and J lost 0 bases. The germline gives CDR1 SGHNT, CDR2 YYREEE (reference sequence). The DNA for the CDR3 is TGTGCCAGCAGCTGGGACAGGGCCTCCAGCACAGATACGCAGTATTTT. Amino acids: CASSWDRASSTDTQYF.

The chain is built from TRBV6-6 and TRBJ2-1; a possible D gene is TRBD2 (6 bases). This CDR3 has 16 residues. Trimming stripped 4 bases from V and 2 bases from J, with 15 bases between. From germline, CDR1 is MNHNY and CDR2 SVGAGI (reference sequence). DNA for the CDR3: TGTGCCAGCAGTTTTCCGCGGGGTTCGACCTACAATGAGCAGTTCTTC. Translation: CASSFPRGSTYNEQFF.

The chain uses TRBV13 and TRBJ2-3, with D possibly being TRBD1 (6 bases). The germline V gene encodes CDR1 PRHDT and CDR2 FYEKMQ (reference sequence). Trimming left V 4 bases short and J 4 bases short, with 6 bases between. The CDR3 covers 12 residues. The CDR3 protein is CASSWTADTQYF. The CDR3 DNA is TGTGCCAGCAGCTGGACAGCAGATACGCAGTATTTT. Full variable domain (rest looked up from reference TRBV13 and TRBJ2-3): AAGVIQSPRHLIKEKRETATLKCYPIPRHDTVYWYQQGPGQDPQFLISFYEKMQSDKGSIPDRFSAQQFSDYHSELNMSSLELGDSALYFCASSWTADTQYFGPGTRLTVL.

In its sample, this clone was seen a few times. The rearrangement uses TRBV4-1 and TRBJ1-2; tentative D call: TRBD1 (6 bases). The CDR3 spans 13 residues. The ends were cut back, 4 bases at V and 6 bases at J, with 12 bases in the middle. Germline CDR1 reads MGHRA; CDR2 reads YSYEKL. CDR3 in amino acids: CASSLSQGNGYTF. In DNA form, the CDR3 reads TGCGCCAGCAGCCTAAGTCAGGGGAATGGCTACACCTTC.

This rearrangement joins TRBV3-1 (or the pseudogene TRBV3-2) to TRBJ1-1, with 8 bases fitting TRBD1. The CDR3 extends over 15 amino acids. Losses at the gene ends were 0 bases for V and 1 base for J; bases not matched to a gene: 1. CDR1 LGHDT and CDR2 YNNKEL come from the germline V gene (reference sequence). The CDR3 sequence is CASSQEGQGNTEAFF. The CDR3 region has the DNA TGTGCCAGCAGCCAAGAAGGACAGGGGAACACTGAAGCTTTCTTT.

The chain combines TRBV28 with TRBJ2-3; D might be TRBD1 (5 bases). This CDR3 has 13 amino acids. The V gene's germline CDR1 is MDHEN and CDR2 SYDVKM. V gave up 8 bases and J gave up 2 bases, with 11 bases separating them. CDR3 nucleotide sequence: TGTGCCAGCGTTACAGGTGACACAGATACGCAGTATTTT. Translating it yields CASVTGDTDTQYF.

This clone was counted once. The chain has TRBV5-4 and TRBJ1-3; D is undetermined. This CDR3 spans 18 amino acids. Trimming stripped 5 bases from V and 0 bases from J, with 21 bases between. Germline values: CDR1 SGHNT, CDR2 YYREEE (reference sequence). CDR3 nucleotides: TGTGCCAGCAGTCCCGGAAAAGTTTTCGGGGTCTCTGGAAACACCATATATTTT. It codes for CASSPGKVFGVSGNTIYF.

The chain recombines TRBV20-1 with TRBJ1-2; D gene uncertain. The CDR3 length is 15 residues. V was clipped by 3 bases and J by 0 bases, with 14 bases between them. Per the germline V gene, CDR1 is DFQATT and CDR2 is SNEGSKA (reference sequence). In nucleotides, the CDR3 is TGCAGTGCTAGTTCCCACGCGGCAGCTAACTATGGCTACACCTTC. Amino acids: CSASSHAAANYGYTF.

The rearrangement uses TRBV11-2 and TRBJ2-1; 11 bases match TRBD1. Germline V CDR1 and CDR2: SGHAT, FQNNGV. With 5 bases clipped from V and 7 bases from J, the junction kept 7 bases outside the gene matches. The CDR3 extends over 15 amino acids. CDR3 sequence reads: CASSLNGQGANEQFF. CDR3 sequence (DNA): TGTGCCAGCAGCCTAAACGGACAGGGGGCTAATGAGCAGTTCTTC.

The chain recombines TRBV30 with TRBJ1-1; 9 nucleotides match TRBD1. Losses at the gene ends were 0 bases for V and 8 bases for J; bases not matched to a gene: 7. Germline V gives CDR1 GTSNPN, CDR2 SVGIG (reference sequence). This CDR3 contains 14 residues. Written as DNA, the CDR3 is TGTGCCTGGAGTGTAGGGACAGGGAGACCCGAAGCTTTCTTT. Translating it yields CAWSVGTGRPEAFF.

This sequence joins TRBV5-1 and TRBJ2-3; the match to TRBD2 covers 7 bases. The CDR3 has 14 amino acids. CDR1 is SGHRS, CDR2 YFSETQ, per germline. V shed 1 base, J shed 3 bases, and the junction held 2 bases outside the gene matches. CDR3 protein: CASSLWRGTDTQYF. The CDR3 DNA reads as TGCGCCAGCAGCTTGTGGCGGGGGACAGATACGCAGTATTTT.